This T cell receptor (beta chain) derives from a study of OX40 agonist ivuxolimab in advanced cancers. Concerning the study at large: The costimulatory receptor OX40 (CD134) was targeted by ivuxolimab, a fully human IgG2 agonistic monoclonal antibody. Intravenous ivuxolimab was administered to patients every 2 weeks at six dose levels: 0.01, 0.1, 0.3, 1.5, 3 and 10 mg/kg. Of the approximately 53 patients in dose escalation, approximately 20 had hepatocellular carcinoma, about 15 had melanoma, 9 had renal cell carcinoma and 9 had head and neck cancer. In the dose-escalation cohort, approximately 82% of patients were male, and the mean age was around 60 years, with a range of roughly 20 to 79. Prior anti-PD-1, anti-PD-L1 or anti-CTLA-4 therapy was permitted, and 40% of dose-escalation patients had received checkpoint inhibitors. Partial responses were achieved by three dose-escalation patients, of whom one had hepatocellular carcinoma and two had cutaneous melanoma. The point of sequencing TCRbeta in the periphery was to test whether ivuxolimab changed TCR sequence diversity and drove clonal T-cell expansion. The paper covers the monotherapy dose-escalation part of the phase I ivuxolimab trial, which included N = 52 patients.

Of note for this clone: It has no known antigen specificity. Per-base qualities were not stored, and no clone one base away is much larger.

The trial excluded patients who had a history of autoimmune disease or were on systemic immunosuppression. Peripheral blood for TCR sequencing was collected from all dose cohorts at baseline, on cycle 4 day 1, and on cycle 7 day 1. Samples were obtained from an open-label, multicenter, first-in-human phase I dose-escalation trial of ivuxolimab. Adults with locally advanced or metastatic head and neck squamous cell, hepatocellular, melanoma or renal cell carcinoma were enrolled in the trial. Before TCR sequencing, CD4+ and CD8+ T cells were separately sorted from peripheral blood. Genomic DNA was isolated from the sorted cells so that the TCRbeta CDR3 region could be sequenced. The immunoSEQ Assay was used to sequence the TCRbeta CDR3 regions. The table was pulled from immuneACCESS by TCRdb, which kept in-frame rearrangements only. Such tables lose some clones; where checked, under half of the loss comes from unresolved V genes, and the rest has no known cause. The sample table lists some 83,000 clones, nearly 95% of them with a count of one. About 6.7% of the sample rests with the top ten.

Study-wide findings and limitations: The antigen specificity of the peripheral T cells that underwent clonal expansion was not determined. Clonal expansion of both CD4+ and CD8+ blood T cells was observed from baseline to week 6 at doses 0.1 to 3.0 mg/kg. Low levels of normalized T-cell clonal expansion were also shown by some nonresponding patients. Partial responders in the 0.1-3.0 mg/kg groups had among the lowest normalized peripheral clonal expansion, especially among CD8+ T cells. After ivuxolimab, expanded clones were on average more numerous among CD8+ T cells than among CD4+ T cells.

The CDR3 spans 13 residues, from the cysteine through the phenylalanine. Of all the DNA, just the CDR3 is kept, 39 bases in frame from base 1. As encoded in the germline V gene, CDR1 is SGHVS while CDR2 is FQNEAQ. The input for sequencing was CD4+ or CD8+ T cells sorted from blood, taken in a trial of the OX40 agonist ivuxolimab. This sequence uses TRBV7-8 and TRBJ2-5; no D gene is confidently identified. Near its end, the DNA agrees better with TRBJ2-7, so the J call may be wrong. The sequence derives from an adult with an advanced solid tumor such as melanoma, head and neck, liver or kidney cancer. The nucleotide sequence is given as TGTGCCAGCAGCCCCCATATATCCTACGAGCAGTACTTC. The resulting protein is CASSPHISYEQYF.